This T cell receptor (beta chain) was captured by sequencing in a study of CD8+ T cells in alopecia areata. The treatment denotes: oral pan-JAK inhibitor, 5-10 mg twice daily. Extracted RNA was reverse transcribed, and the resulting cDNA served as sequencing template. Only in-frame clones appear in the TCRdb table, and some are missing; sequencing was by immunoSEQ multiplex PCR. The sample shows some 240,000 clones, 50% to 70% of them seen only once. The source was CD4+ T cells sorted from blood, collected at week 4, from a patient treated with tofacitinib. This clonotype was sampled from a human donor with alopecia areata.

The CDR3 nucleotides are TGTGCCTGGAGTGTGAGGATCACTGAAGCTTTCTTT. The encoded protein is CAWSVRITEAFF. The chain is built from TRBV30 and TRBJ1-1; D is unresolved. V gave up 0 bases and J gave up 4 bases, with 6 bases separating them. Germline V gene data show CDR1 as GTSNPN and CDR2 as SVGIG (reference sequence). The CDR3 has 12 amino acids.